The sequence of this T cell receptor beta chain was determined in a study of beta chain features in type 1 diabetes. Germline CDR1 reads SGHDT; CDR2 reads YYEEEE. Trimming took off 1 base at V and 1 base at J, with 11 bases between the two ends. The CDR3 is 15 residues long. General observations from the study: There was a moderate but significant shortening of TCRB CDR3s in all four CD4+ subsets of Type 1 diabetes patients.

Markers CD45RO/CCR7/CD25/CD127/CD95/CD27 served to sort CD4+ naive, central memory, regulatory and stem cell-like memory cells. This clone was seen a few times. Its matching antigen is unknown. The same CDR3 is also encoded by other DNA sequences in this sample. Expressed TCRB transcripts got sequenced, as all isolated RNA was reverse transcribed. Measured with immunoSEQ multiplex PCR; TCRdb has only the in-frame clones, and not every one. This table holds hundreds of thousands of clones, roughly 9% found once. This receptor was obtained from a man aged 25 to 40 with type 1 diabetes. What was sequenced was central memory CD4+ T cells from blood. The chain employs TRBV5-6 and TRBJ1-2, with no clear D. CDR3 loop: CASSLPGGINYGYTF. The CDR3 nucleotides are TGTGCCAGCAGCTTGCCAGGAGGGATTAACTATGGCTACACCTTC.